Listed here is a single T cell receptor beta chain. As yet, its antigen is unknown. The data were taken from a study of blood T cells in healthy people across ages. Broader study findings: Naive T cell percentage showed a strong correlation with the diversity of TCR beta.

Primers used in a second PCR of about 6 to 11 cycles were a sample-barcoded 5' primer and a J-beta primer mix. TCRdb ran MiXCR on the 5' RACE reads and lists one entry per CDR3 protein. This sample yields almost 800,000 distinct CDR3 sequences, of which 58% are seen a single time; roughly 22% belongs to the top ten. What was sequenced was blood. The sequence was collected from a man aged 30 to 39 in good health.

The CDR3 here is CSAPTPERANVLTF. Here the CDR3 DNA reads TGCAGTGCCCCGACCCCCGAACGGGCCAACGTCCTGACTTTC. The genes are TRBV20-1 and TRBJ2-6; D unresolved. CDR1 and CDR2 from the germline V gene are DFQATT and SNEGSKA (reference sequence). Trimming stripped 6 bases from V and 5 bases from J, with 14 bases between. This CDR3 contains 14 residues.